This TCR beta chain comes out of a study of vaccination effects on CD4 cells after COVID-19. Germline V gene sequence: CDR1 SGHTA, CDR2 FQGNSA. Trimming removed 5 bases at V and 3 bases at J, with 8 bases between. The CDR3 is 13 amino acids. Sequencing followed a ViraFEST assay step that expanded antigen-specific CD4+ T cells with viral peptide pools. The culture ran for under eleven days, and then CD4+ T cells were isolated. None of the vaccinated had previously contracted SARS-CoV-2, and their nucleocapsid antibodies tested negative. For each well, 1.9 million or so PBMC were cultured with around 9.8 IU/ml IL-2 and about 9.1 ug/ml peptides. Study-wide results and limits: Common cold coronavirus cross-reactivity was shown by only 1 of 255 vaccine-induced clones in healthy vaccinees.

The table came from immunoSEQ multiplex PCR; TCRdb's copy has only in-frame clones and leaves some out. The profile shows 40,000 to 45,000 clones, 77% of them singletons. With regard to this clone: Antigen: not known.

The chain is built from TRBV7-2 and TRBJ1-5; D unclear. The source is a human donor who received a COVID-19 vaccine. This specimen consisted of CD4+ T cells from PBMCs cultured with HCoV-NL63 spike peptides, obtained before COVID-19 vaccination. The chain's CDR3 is CASSRQSNQPQHF. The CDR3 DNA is TGTGCCAGCAGCCGGCAGTCCAATCAGCCCCAGCATTTT.